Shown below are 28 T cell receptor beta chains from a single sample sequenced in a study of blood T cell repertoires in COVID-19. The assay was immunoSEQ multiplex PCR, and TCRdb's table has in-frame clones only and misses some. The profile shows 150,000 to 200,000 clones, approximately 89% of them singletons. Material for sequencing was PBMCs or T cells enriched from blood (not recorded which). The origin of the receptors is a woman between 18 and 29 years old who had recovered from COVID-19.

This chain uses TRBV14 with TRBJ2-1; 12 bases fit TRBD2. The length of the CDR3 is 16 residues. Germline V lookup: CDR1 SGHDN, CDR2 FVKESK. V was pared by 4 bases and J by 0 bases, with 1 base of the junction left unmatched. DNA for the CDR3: TGTGCCAGCAGCCTACTAGCGGGGGGCTCCTACAATGAGCAGTTCTTC. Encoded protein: CASSLLAGGSYNEQFF.

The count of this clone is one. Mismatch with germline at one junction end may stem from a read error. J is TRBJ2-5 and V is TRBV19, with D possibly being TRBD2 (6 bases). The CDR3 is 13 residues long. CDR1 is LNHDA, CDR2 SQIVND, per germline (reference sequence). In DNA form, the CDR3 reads TGCCGAAGCGGGCAGGTACGTTGGGAGACCCAGTACTTC. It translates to CRSGQVRWETQYF.

The CDR3 DNA sequence: TGTGCCAGTAGTCCCTCCGGGACAGCAAATTCACCCCTCCACTTT. Translation: CASSPSGTANSPLHF. The gene calls are TRBV19 and TRBJ1-6, with 7 bases identical to TRBD1. The CDR3 covers 15 residues. Germline CDR1 LNHDA, CDR2 SQIVND (reference sequence). Losses at the gene ends were 5 bases for V and 7 bases for J; bases not matched to a gene: 8.

Here the CDR3 DNA reads TGTGCCAGCAGAAGGGGGTTTGTTGAAAGTGAAAAACTGTTTTTT. This translates into CASRRGFVESEKLFF. This sequence joins TRBV6-5 and TRBJ1-4; tentative D call: TRBD1 (6 bases). Between the trimmed V and J ends, which lost 6 bases and 7 bases, there was a span of 18 bases. Germline V gene sequence: CDR1 MNHEY, CDR2 SVGAGI. The CDR3 consists of 15 residues.

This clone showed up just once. CDR3 in DNA: TGTGCCAGTAGTATGGACAGTCCCTCTGGAAACACCATATATTTT. Amino acid sequence: CASSMDSPSGNTIYF. The V and J genes are TRBV19 and TRBJ1-3; the D gene is possibly TRBD1 (6 bases). CDR3 size: 15 residues. V gave up 3 bases and J gave up 0 bases, with 9 bases separating them. Germline V CDR1 and CDR2: LNHDA, SQIVND (reference sequence).

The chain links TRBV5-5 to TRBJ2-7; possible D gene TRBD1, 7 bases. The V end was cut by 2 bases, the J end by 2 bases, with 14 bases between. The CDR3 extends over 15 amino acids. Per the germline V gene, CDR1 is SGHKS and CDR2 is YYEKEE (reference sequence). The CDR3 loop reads CASSFGGTVTYEQYF. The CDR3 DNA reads TGTGCCAGCAGCTTCGGAGGGACAGTGACCTACGAGCAGTACTTC.

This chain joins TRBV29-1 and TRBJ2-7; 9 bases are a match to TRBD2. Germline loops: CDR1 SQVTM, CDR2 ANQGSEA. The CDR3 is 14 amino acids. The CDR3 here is CAAGGTRSSYEQYF. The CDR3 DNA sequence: TGCGCGGCGGGGGGGACTCGGAGCTCCTACGAGCAGTACTTC.

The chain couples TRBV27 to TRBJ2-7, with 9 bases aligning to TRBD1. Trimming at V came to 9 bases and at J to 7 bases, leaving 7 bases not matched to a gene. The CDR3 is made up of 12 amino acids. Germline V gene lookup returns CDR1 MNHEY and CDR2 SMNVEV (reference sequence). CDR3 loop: CASTGGAGEQYF. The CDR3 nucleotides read TGTGCCAGTACAGGGGGCGCAGGAGAGCAGTACTTC.

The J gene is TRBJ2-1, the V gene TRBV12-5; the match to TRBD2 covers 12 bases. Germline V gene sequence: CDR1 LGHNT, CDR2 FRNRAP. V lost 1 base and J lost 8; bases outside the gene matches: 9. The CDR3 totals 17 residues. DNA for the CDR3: TGTGCTAGTGGTTTGGCCATGACTAGCGGGAGCGGGGATGAGCAGTTCTTC. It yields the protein CASGLAMTSGSGDEQFF.

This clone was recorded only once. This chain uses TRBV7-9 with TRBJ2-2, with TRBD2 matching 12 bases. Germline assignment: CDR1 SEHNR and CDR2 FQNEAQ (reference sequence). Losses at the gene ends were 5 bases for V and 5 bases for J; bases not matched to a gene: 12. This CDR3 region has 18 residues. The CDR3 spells CASSPPSGRAGWTGELFF. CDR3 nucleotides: TGTGCCAGCAGCCCCCCTAGCGGGAGGGCCGGTTGGACCGGGGAGCTGTTTTTT.

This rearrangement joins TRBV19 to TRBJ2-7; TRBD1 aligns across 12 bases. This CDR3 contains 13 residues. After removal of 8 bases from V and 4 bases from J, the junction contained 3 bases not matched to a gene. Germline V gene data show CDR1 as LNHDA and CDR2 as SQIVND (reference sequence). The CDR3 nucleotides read TGTGCCAGTGCGGGACAGGGGGCGTACGAGCAGTACTTC. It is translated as CASAGQGAYEQYF. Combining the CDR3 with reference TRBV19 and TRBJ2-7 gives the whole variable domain DGGITQSPKYLFRKEGQNVTLSCEQNLNHDAMYWYRQDPGQGLRLIYYSQIVNDFQKGDIAEGYSVSREKKESFPLTVTSAQKNPTAFYLCASAGQGAYEQYFGPGTRLTVT.

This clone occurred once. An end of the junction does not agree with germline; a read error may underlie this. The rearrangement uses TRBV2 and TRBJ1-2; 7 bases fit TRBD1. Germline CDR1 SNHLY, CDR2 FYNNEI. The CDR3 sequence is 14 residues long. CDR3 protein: CASSEGTDNYGYTF. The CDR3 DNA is TGTGCCAGCAGCGAAGGGACAGACAACTATGGCTACACCTTC.

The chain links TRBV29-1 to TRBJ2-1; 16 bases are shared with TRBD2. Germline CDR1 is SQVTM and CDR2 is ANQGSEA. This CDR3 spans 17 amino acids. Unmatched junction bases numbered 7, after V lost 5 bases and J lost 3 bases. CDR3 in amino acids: CSVSGTSGRAVYNEQFF. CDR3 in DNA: TGCAGCGTTTCCGGGACTAGCGGGAGGGCCGTCTACAATGAGCAGTTCTTC.

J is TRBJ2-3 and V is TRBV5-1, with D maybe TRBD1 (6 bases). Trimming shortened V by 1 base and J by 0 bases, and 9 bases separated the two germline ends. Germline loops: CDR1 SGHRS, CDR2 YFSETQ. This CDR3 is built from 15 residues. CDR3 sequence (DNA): TGCGCCAGCAGCTTGACAGGGAAAAGCACAGATACGCAGTATTTT. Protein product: CASSLTGKSTDTQYF.

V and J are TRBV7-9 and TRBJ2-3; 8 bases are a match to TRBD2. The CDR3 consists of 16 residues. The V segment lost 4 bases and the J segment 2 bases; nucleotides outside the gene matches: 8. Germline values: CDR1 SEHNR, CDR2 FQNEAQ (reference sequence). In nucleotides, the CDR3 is TGTGCCAGCAGCTACCTAGCGGGCGGTAACACAGATACGCAGTATTTT. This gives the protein CASSYLAGGNTDTQYF.

Here the CDR3 DNA reads TGTGCCAGCTCACTTCGCGGCGGGAACACCGGGGAGCTGTTTTTT. Protein product: CASSLRGGNTGELFF. V is TRBV18 and J is TRBJ2-2; D is undetermined. The ends were cut back, 4 bases at V and 1 base at J, with 10 bases in the middle. This CDR3 is 15 amino acids long. Per germline, CDR1 KGHSH and CDR2 LQKENI.

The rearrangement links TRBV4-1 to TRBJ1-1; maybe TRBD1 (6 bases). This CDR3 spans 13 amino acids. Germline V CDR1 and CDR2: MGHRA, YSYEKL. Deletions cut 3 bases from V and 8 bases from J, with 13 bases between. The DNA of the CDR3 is TGCGCCAGCAGCCACACAGGGTCCCCCGAAGCTTTCTTT. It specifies CASSHTGSPEAFF.

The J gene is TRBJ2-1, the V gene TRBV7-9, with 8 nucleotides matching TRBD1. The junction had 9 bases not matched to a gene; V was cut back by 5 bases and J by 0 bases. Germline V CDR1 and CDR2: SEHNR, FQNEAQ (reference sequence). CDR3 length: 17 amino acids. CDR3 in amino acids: CASSGTRQGYSYNEQFF. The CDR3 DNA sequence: TGTGCCAGCAGCGGAACAAGACAGGGGTACTCCTACAATGAGCAGTTCTTC.

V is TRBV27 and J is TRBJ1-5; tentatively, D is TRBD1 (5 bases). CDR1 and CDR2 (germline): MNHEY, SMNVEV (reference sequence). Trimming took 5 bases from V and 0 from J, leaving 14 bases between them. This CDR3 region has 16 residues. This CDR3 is CASSIRQTPSNQPQHF. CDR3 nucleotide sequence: TGTGCCAGCAGTATCAGACAGACCCCTAGCAATCAGCCCCAGCATTTT.

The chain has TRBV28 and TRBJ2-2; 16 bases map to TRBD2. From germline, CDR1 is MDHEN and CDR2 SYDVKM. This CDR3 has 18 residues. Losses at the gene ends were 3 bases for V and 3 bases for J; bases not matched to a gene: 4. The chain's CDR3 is CASSFGTSGRADTGELFF. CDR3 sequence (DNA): TGTGCCAGCAGTTTTGGGACTAGCGGGAGGGCCGACACCGGGGAGCTGTTTTTT.

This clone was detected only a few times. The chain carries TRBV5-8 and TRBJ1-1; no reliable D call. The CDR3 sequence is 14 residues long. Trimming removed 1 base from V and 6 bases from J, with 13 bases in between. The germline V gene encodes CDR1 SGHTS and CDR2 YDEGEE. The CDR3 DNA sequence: TGTGCCAGCAGCTTGCTTCCGAGGAATGCTGAAGCTTTCTTT. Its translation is CASSLLPRNAEAFF.

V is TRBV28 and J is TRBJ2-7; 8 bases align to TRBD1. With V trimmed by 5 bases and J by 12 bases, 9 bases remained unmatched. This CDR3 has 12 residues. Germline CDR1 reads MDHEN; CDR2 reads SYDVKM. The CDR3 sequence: CASSENPGQAYF. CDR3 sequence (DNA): TGTGCCAGCAGTGAGAATCCGGGACAGGCGTACTTC.

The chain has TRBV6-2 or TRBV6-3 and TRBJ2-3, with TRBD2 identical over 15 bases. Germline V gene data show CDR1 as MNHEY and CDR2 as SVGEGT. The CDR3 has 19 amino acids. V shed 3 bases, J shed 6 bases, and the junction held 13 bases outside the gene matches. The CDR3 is CASSYPSGTSGRRGDTQYF. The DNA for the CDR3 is TGTGCCAGCAGTTATCCATCCGGGACTAGCGGGAGGAGGGGGGATACGCAGTATTTT.

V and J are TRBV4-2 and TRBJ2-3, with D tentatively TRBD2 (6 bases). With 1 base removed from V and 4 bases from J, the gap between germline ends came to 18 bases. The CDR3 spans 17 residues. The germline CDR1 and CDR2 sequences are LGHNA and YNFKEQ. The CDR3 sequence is CASSQVGPAGTSDTQYF. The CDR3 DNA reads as TGTGCCAGCAGCCAAGTGGGCCCCGCGGGGACCTCAGATACGCAGTATTTT.

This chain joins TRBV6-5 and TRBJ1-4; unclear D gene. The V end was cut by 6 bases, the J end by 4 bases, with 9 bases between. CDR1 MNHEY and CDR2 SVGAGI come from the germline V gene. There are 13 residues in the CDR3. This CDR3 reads CASRIHDNEKLFF. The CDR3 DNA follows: TGTGCCAGCAGGATACACGATAATGAAAAACTGTTTTTT.

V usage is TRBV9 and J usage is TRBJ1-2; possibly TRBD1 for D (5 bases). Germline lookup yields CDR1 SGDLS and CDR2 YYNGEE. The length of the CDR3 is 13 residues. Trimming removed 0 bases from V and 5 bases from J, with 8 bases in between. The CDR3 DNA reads TGTGCCAGCAGCGTAGGATCAGGGTATGGCTACACCTTC. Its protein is CASSVGSGYGYTF.

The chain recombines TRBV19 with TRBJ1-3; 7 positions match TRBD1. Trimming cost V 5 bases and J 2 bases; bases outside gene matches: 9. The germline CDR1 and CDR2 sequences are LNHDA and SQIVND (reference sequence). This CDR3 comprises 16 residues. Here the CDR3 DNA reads TGTGCCAGTAGTCCCCGACAGGGAGAAGCTGGAAACACCATATATTTT. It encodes CASSPRQGEAGNTIYF.

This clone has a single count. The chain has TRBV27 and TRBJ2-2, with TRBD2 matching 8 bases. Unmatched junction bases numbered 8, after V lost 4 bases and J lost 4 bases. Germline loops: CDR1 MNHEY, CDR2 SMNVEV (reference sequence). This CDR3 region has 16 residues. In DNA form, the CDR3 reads TGTGCCAGCAGTTCCAGCGGGAGATCGGCCACCGGGGAGCTGTTTTTT. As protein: CASSSSGRSATGELFF.